This T cell receptor (beta chain) was profiled in a study of T cells after yellow fever vaccination (dated by TCRdb to about 2019). Describing the broader study: The SMART-Seq v4 Ultra Low Input RNA kit was used to prepare libraries from fractions with low cell numbers. To track T-cell clones before and after primary and booster YFV17D yellow fever vaccination, bulk TCR alpha and beta repertoires were sequenced longitudinally. Two healthy male donors, one aged 18 to 30 and one aged 30 to 39 years, were included in the cohort. Blood was collected at multiple timepoints before and after primary and secondary immunization, and bulk PBMC replicates and cell subsets were isolated. Beyond this particular receptor, the publication reports: A small fraction of clonotypes showed up in both the CD4 and CD8 compartments, probably as a result of convergent recombination. Most clones expanded after primary vaccination were re-detected after the booster (around 96% of CD4 and more than 70% of CD8), suggesting broad memory maintenance. The secondary T-cell response was found to be weaker but faster than the primary response, with a peak reached on day 5 rather than on day 15. Because only two donors were included in the study, the extent to which the findings can be generalized is limited. Computational filtering was required because FACS-sorted repertoires could contain abundant contaminating clonotypes from the bulk population.

This clonotype was seen at least ten times. It has no known antigen specificity. Within one base of it there is no much larger clone, and no base qualities were kept. The V end gives up 1 base and the J end 1 base, leaving 3 bases in the junction not matched to a gene. Counted from cysteine to phenylalanine, this CDR3 has 15 amino acids. Kept here is only the CDR3 DNA, which spans 45 bases and is read in frame from base 1. CDR1 and CDR2 are drawn from the germline V gene: SGDLS, YYNGEE. Sample treatment or condition, as interpreted from the label and publication: live attenuated yellow fever vaccine strain. PBMCs were isolated from peripheral blood using a standard Ficoll-Paque protocol. Dynabeads CD4 and CD8 positive selection kits were used to isolate the CD4 and CD8 T-cell fractions. RNA was extracted with TriZol from bulk PBMCs, CD4 and CD8 fractions, and dextramer-positive and dextramer-negative fractions.

The sequencer listed for this sample is Illumina NovaSeq 6000. TCR cDNA was synthesized by 5'RACE template switching, which introduced a universal primer site and unique molecular identifiers. Priming of cDNA synthesis was performed from both the TCR alpha and TCR beta constant segments. Libraries were amplified in two PCR steps, with sample barcodes and sequencing adapters added in the second step. Sequencing of libraries was performed on Illumina HiSeq 2500 (2x100 bp) or NovaSeq (2x150 bp). Per the authors' processing: Reads were demultiplexed and collapsed into UMI consensus sequences with MIGEC, and V(D)J alignment was performed with MiXCR. Clonotypes responding to the vaccine were identified with edgeR on replicate PBMC samples, with the criteria of FDR below 0.01 and a log2 fold change above 5 up to day 15. Each bulk clonotype received a CD4 or CD8 identity based on whether the sequenced CD4 or CD8 repertoire contained that clonotype at higher abundance. TCRdb reprocessed the public reads (quality trimming at Q25 with fastp, clone calling with MiXCR) and kept in-frame beta chains. Entries that share a CDR3 protein sequence are merged under the most common genes and DNA. The V and J calls were determined by TCRdb, not by the authors. Counted in this sample were 300,000 to 400,000 distinct CDR3 sequences; around an eighth of them appeared once. The ten largest clones represent around 3% of the sample.

This clonotype was obtained from a man aged 18-30 years who received the YFV17D yellow fever vaccine. The starting material was CD4+ T cells sorted from PBMCs, obtained 15 days after the yellow fever booster vaccination. The chain employs TRBV9 and TRBJ2-5, with 8 bases aligning to TRBD2. The CDR3 corresponds to CASSVQSGGQETQYF. The nucleotide sequence reads TGTGCCAGCAGCGTACAAAGCGGGGGCCAAGAGACCCAGTACTTC.